The clone carrying this T cell receptor (beta chain) was seen a handful of times. Its antigen is unknown. The sample originates from a study of beta chain features in type 1 diabetes. General study points: People with Type 1 diabetes carried modestly yet significantly shorter TCRB CDR3s in all four CD4+ subsets.

What was sequenced were expressed TCRB transcripts, since all of the isolated RNA had been reverse transcribed. Some clones are missing from TCRdb's copy, which holds only in-frame ones; the method was immunoSEQ multiplex PCR. The table shows roughly 50,000 clones, with around 40% occurring only once. CD45RO/CCR7/CD25/CD127/CD95/CD27 staining was used to isolate CD4+ naive, central memory, regulatory and stem cell-like memory cells by sorting. This receptor was taken from a man aged 30 to 45 with type 1 diabetes. What was sequenced was Tregs from blood.

For the CDR3, the DNA is TGTGCCAGCAGCCAAAAATTGAGCGGGAGTAGCGATGAGCAGTTCTTC. This sequence encodes CASSQKLSGSSDEQFF. The chain is built from TRBV4-2 and TRBJ2-1, with TRBD2 matching 8 bases. The length of the CDR3 is 16 residues. Germline CDR1 is LGHNA and CDR2 is YNFKEQ. The V gene end was trimmed by 2 bases and the J gene end by 8 bases; junction bases not matched to a gene: 11.